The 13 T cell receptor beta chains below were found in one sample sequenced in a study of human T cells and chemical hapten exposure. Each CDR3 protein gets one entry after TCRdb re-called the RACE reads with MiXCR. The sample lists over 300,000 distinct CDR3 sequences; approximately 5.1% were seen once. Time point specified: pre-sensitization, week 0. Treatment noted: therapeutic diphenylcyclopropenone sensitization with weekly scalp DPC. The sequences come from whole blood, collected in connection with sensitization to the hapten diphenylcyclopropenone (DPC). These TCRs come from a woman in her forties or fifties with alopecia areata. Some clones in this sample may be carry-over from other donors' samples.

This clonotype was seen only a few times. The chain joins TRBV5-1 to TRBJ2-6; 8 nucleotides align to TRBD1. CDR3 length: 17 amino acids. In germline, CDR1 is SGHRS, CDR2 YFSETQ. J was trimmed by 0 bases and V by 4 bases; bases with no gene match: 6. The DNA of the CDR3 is TGCGCCAGCAGCACCGGGACAGGAGTCTCTGGGGCCAACGTCCTGACTTTC. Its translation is CASSTGTGVSGANVLTF.

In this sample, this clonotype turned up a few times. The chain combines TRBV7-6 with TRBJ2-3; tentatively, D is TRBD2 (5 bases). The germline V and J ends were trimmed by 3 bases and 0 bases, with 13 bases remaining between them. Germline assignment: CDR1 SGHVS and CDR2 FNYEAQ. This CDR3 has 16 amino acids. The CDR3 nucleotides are TGTGCCAGCAGCTTGCAGCCGGGGAGTAGCACAGATACGCAGTATTTT. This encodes CASSLQPGSSTDTQYF.

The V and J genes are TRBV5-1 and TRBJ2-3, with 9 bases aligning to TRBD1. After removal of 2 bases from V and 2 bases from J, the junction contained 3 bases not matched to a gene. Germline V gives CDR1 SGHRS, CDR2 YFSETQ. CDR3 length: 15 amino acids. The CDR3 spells CASSFGTGFTDTQYF. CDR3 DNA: TGCGCCAGCAGCTTTGGGACAGGGTTCACAGATACGCAGTATTTT.

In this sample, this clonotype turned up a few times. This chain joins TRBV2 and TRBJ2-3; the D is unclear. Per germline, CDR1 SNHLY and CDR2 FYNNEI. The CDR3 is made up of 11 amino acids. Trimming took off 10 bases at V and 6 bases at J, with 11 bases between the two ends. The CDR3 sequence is CATFARDTQYF. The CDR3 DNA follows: TGTGCCACCTTCGCTCGGGATACGCAGTATTTT.

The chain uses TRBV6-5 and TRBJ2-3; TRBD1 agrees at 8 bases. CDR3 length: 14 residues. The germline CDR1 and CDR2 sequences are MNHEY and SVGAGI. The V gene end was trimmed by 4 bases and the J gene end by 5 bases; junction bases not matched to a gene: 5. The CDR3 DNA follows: TGTGCCAGCAGTTTTATACAGGGGGGAGATACGCAGTATTTT. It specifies CASSFIQGGDTQYF.

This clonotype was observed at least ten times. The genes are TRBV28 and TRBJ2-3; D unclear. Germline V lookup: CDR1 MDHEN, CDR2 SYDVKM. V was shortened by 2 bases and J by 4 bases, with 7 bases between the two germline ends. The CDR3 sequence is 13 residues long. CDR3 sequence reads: CASSLGYADTQYF. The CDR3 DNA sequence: TGTGCCAGCAGTTTAGGGTACGCAGATACGCAGTATTTT. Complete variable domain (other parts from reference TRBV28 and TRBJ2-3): DVKVTQSSRYLVKRTGEKVFLECVQDMDHENMFWYRQDPGLGLRLIYFSYDVKMKEKGDIPEGYSVSREKKERFSLILESASTNQTSMYLCASSLGYADTQYFGPGTRLTVL.

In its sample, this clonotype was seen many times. DNA for the CDR3: TGCAGCGGGGACATTGGGTTGGGCACAGATACGCAGTATTTT. Residues: CSGDIGLGTDTQYF. This chain links TRBV29-1 with TRBJ2-3, with D possibly TRBD1 on 6 matching bases. The CDR3 contains 14 residues. Trimming removed 7 bases at V and 1 base at J, with 15 bases between. Germline CDR1 and CDR2: SQVTM and ANQGSEA.

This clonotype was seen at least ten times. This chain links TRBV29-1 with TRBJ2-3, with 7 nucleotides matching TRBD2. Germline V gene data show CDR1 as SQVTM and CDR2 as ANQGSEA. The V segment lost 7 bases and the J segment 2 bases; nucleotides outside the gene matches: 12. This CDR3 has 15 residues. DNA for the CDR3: TGCAGCGCTCCAGGAGGGACTACCTACACAGATACGCAGTATTTT. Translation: CSAPGGTTYTDTQYF.

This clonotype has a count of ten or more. DNA for the CDR3: TGCAGCGTTGAAGAAAGCCTAGATGTTTTCTACAATGAGCAGTTCTTC. This encodes CSVEESLDVFYNEQFF. This chain joins TRBV29-1 and TRBJ2-1; D is uncertain. Germline lookup yields CDR1 SQVTM and CDR2 ANQGSEA. The ends were cut back, 0 bases at V and 3 bases at J, with 15 bases in the middle. The CDR3 consists of 16 residues.

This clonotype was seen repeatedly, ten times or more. In DNA form, the CDR3 reads TGTGCCAGCAGCGGGACTAGCCTGGGATCTGGGGCCAACGTCCTGACTTTC. Translated: CASSGTSLGSGANVLTF. The rearrangement links TRBV9 to TRBJ2-6; 8 nucleotides align to TRBD2. The junction had 6 bases not matched to a gene; V was cut back by 3 bases and J by 1 base. This CDR3 region has 17 residues. CDR1 is SGDLS and CDR2 is YYNGEE in the germline V gene.

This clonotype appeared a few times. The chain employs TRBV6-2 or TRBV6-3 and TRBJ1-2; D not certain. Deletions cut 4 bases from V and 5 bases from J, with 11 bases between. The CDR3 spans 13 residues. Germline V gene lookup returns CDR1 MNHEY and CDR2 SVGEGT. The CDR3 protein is CASSLRALYGYTF. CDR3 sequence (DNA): TGTGCCAGCAGTTTAAGGGCGCTTTATGGCTACACCTTC.

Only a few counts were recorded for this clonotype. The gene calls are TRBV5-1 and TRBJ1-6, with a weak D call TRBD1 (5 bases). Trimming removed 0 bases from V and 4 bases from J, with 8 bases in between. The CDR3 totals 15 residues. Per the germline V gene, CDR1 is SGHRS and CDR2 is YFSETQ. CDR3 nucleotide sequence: TGCGCCAGCAGCTTGGACGGGGGATATAATTCACCCCTCCACTTT. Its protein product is CASSLDGGYNSPLHF.

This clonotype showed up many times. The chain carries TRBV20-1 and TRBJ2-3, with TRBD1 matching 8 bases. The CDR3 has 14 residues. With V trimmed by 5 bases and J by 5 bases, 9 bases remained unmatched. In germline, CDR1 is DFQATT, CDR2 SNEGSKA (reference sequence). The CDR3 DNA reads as TGCAGTGCTTGGGGGGCAGGGGGCTTAGATACGCAGTATTTT. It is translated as CSAWGAGGLDTQYF.